These 2 T cell receptor beta chains came from one sample sequenced in a study of T cell responses to AZD1222 COVID-19 vaccine. Clones were read by immunoSEQ multiplex PCR, and TCRdb kept only the in-frame ones, dropping some. Among about 86,000 clones listed, roughly 90% were seen once. Sequenced here: peripheral blood, sampled 28 days after the second AZD1222 dose. These receptors all come from an adult who received the AZD1222 COVID-19 vaccine.

This chain links TRBV10-3 with TRBJ1-2; perhaps TRBD1 as D (5 bases). Trimming removed 2 bases from V and 8 bases from J, with 18 bases in between. Germline V gives CDR1 ENHRY, CDR2 SYGVKD. The CDR3 is 15 amino acids. The CDR3 sequence is CAISEERSGLRGYTF. The CDR3 DNA sequence: TGTGCCATCAGTGAGGAGCGGTCAGGGTTACGGGGCTACACCTTC.

This chain connects TRBV5-4 to TRBJ2-1; 15 bases are a match to TRBD2. The CDR3 sequence is 18 residues long. Germline-derived CDR1 and CDR2 are SGHNT and YYREEE (reference sequence). V dropped 9 bases and J dropped 0; count of bases not matched to a gene: 10. The CDR3 DNA reads TGTGCCATGACCGGGACTAGCGGGAGGCCACACTCCTACAATGAGCAGTTCTTC. Residues: CAMTGTSGRPHSYNEQFF.